Given below is one T cell receptor beta chain in context. Its cognate antigen is unknown. The V gene end was trimmed by 6 bases and the J gene end by 4 bases; junction bases not matched to a gene: 13. The germline V gene has CDR1 DFQATT and CDR2 SNEGSKA (reference sequence). The CDR3 extends over 15 amino acids. The data belong to a study of identical twins. Broader study findings: Interpretation of the results relied on cross-sectional statistical analysis and not on following the same donors.

TCRdb itself ran the 5' RACE reads through MiXCR, one entry per CDR3 protein. Of about 520,000 distinct CDR3 sequences detected, 20% to 25% appear once; the ten largest clones hold 0.91%. The data also belong to a second study, concerning T cells expressing NK-cell markers.

Sequenced input: CD4+ T cells sorted from blood. This receptor was taken from a woman aged 18-29 years in good health. The chain couples TRBV20-1 to TRBJ2-7, with TRBD1 identical over 9 bases. The CDR3, as DNA: TGCAGTGCCGAAGGGGGAGGGACAGGGTTTTACGAGCAGTACTTC. Encoded protein: CSAEGGGTGFYEQYF.